The present entry profiles one T cell receptor (beta chain) with its context. This sample was included in a study of blood T cell repertoires in COVID-19. In the study overall: The study drew acute and convalescent COVID-19 samples from the United States, Italy and Spain. PBMCs, B-cell-depleted T cells, or T cells provided the cDNA or gDNA that made up the material.

CDR3 length equals 14 residues. Per the germline V gene, CDR1 is SGDLS and CDR2 is YYNGEE. The ends lost 3 bases at V and 3 bases at J; junction bases unmatched: 5. In the authors' workflow: Quantification of nucleated cells was approximated via reference gene primer amplification. Sequencing used immunoSEQ multiplex PCR; TCRdb keeps in-frame clones, though not all of them. V, J and clone size reflect that table, while D and trimming were determined from the DNA. The profile shows roughly 60,000 clones, roughly 90% of them singletons. The chain is built from TRBV9 and TRBJ1-1; 7 bases agree with TRBD1. This receptor was taken from a human donor in a cohort sampled during active COVID-19. The specimen sequenced was peripheral blood. DNA of the CDR3: TGTGCCAGCAGCGCCGAAAGGGGGCACACTGAAGCTTTCTTT. Protein: CASSAERGHTEAFF. Looking up the rest from reference TRBV9 and TRBJ1-1 gives the full variable domain: DSGVTQTPKHLITATGQRVTLRCSPRSGDLSVYWYQQSLDQGLQFLIQYYNGEERAKGNILERFSAQQFPDLHSELNLSSLELGDSALYFCASSAERGHTEAFFGQGTRLTVV.